This paragraph covers one TCR beta chain sequence. What it recognizes is unknown. The sample belongs to a study of beta chain features in type 1 diabetes. Study-wide findings and caveats: Moderate yet significant TCRB CDR3 shortening was seen in Type 1 diabetes patients in all four CD4+ subsets. Type 1 diabetes patients had fewer VDJ junction insertions and more deletions. For TCRB rearrangement, an influence of HLA type remained unresolved here.

The entirety of the isolated RNA underwent reverse transcription, so expressed TCRB transcripts were sequenced. The assay was immunoSEQ multiplex PCR, and TCRdb's table has in-frame clones only and misses some. Of 640,000 or so clones listed, about 14% are singletons. The CDR3 loop spans 13 amino acids. Germline lookup yields CDR1 SNHLY and CDR2 FYNNEI. The germline V and J ends were trimmed by 6 bases and 0 bases, with 9 bases remaining between them. V usage is TRBV2 and J usage is TRBJ2-7, with a tentative D call TRBD2 (5 bases). The clonotype originates from a man aged 18 to 29 with type 1 diabetes. What was sequenced was naive CD4+ T cells from blood. DNA of the CDR3: TGTGCCAGCAGGGACGGAGGCTCCTACGAGCAGTACTTC. It specifies CASRDGGSYEQYF.